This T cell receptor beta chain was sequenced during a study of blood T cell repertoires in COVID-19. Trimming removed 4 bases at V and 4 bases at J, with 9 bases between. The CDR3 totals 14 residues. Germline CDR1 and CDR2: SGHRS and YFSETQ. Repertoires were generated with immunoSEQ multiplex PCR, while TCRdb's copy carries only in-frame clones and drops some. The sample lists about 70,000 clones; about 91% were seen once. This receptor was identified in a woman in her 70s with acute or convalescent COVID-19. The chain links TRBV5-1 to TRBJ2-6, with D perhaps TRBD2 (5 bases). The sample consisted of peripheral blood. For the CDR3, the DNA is TGCGCCAGCAGCCTCCCGGGAGGGGCCAACGTCCTGACTTTC. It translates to CASSLPGGANVLTF.